The 25 T cell receptor beta chains reported below all come from one sample, sequenced in a study of Ad26.COV2.S vaccination and SARS-CoV-2 variants. Repertoires were generated with immunoSEQ multiplex PCR, while TCRdb's copy carries only in-frame clones and drops some. This sample has roughly 700,000 clones, with more than 80% found just once. Stated treatment: 15 to 20 received Ad26.COV2.S at low or high dose, single or two shots; roughly five received placebo; per-sample allocation not given. Sampling occurred on day 63 after the first vaccine or placebo injection. Material: peripheral blood, obtained in a trial of Ad26.COV2.S vaccine versus placebo. The source of these receptors is a person aged 18-65 years who received the Ad26.COV2.S COVID-19 vaccine or a placebo.

The V call is TRBV12-3 or TRBV12-4, the J call TRBJ2-1; D uncertain. There are 12 residues in the CDR3. The V and J ends lost 6 bases and 6 bases respectively, with 9 bases between them. The CDR3 region is CASRGLVNEQFF. The CDR3 coding sequence is TGTGCCAGCAGGGGCCTCGTCAATGAGCAGTTCTTC.

This rearrangement joins TRBV7-3 to TRBJ2-1, with 10 bases that match TRBD2. Germline V gene lookup returns CDR1 SGHTA and CDR2 FQGTGA. The CDR3 consists of 15 residues. Trimming at V came to 5 bases and at J to 6 bases, leaving 7 bases not matched to a gene. The CDR3 protein is CASSVIAGGVNEQFF. As DNA, the CDR3 is TGTGCCAGCAGCGTCATAGCGGGGGGAGTCAATGAGCAGTTCTTC.

This chain joins TRBV7-2 and TRBJ1-3; D is undetermined. From germline, CDR1 is SGHTA and CDR2 FQGNSA. The CDR3 is 16 amino acids. Trimming removed 1 base from V and 0 bases from J, with 10 bases in between. The CDR3 reads CASSLGSDYSGNTIYF. The CDR3 bases are TGTGCCAGCAGCTTAGGGTCAGACTACTCTGGAAACACCATATATTTT.

The chain employs TRBV25-1 and TRBJ1-2; D may be TRBD1 (6 bases). The V and J ends lost 5 bases and 4 bases respectively, with 11 bases between them. The CDR3 consists of 13 residues. In germline, CDR1 is MGHDK, CDR2 SYGVNS. CDR3 in DNA: TGTGCCAGCAGTCAGGGACACGGCTATGGCTACACCTTC. It is translated as CASSQGHGYGYTF.

The genes are TRBV10-3 and TRBJ1-4, with D possibly matching TRBD1 (5 bases). Deletions cut 0 bases from V and 7 bases from J, with 9 bases between. Germline V lookup: CDR1 ENHRY, CDR2 SYGVKD. CDR3 size: 14 residues. The DNA of the CDR3 is TGTGCCATCAGTGAGTCCGGGACTCGTGAAAAACTGTTTTTT. Protein product: CAISESGTREKLFF.

This chain links TRBV3-1 (or the pseudogene TRBV3-2) with TRBJ2-7, with 12 bases that match TRBD2. CDR1 and CDR2 (germline): LGHDT, YNNKEL (reference sequence). V shed 2 bases, J shed 3 bases, and the junction held 2 bases outside the gene matches. CDR3 length: 15 amino acids. CDR3 DNA: TGTGCCAGCAGCCAAAGGACTAGCGGGATCTACGAGCAGTACTTC. This gives the protein CASSQRTSGIYEQYF.

This clone was picked up one time. The V call is TRBV11-2, the J call TRBJ2-1; 8 bases align to TRBD1. With V trimmed by 3 bases and J by 10 bases, 5 bases remained unmatched. The CDR3 contains 13 residues. The germline gives CDR1 SGHAT, CDR2 FQNNGV. The CDR3: CASSLAGGREQFF. For the CDR3, the DNA is TGTGCCAGCAGCTTGGCAGGGGGCCGGGAGCAGTTCTTC. Looking up the rest from reference TRBV11-2 and TRBJ2-1 gives the full variable domain: EAGVAQSPRYKIIEKRQSVAFWCNPISGHATLYWYQQILGQGPKLLIQFQNNGVVDDSQLPKDRFSAERLKGVDSTLKIQPAKLEDSAVYLCASSLAGGREQFFGPGTRLTVL.

The rearrangement uses TRBV27 and TRBJ2-3; D is uncertain. This CDR3 has 14 residues. Germline V CDR1 and CDR2: MNHEY, SMNVEV (reference sequence). V lost 6 bases, J lost 2 bases, and 12 bases lay in between. The CDR3: CASRSGRNTDTQYF. DNA for the CDR3: TGTGCCAGCAGAAGTGGCAGGAACACAGATACGCAGTATTTT.

This clone was detected only a few times. The CDR3 region is CASSFAASVVYEQYF. In nucleotides, the CDR3 is TGTGCCAGCAGTTTCGCTGCTAGTGTCGTTTACGAGCAGTACTTC. V usage is TRBV27 and J usage is TRBJ2-7; D is unclear. The CDR3 is 15 amino acids. The V and J ends lost 3 bases and 4 bases respectively, with 16 bases between them. Germline values: CDR1 MNHEY, CDR2 SMNVEV (reference sequence).

This chain connects TRBV19 to TRBJ2-7; 13 bases agree with TRBD2. V shed 5 bases and J 6 bases; nucleotides not matched to a gene: 4. CDR1 LNHDA and CDR2 SQIVND come from the germline V gene (reference sequence). The CDR3 runs to 14 residues. Here the CDR3 reads CASSVWTSGSEQYF. DNA for the CDR3: TGTGCCAGTAGTGTTTGGACTAGCGGGAGCGAGCAGTACTTC.

About this clone: The sample has other DNA sequences that encode this CDR3 too. This chain joins TRBV3-1 (or the pseudogene TRBV3-2) and TRBJ2-5, with D uncertain. Looked up from germline, CDR1 is LGHDT and CDR2 is YNNKEL (reference sequence). The CDR3 is made up of 12 amino acids. The ends were cut back, 1 base at V and 5 bases at J, with 5 bases in the middle. CDR3 sequence: CASSQVYETQYF. In nucleotides, the CDR3 is TGTGCCAGCAGCCAAGTCTATGAGACCCAGTACTTC.

The chain recombines TRBV7-2 with TRBJ2-7; possibly TRBD2 for D (6 bases). V lost 5 bases to trimming and J lost 6 bases, with 17 bases between them. This CDR3 is 14 amino acids long. The V gene's germline CDR1 is SGHTA and CDR2 FQGNSA. The CDR3 spells CASSALAAHLEQYF. The CDR3 nucleotides read TGTGCCAGCAGCGCGTTAGCGGCTCACCTCGAGCAGTACTTC.

The chain is built from TRBV28 and TRBJ2-7; 12 bases are shared with TRBD2. V gave up 8 bases and J gave up 0 bases; unmatched junction bases: 8. Germline V gene data show CDR1 as MDHEN and CDR2 as SYDVKM. The CDR3 covers 16 residues. This CDR3 is CASHGTSGSASYEQYF. As DNA, the CDR3 is TGTGCCAGCCATGGGACTAGCGGGTCCGCCTCCTACGAGCAGTACTTC.

Turning to this clone: Different DNA sequences within this sample yield the same CDR3. This sequence joins TRBV27 and TRBJ2-7; perhaps D is TRBD1 or TRBD2 (5 bases each). The germline V gene has CDR1 MNHEY and CDR2 SMNVEV (reference sequence). Trimming removed 6 bases from V and 1 base from J, with 7 bases in between. The CDR3 runs 12 residues. The CDR3 DNA reads as TGTGCCAGCAGGGGGGAGTCCTACGAGCAGTACTTC. Translating gives CASRGESYEQYF.

V is TRBV29-1 and J is TRBJ1-1; TRBD1 aligns across 7 bases. The V segment lost 5 bases and the J segment 5 bases; nucleotides outside the gene matches: 11. Germline V gives CDR1 SQVTM, CDR2 ANQGSEA. This CDR3 contains 14 residues. CDR3 protein: CSVYLTGSKTEAFF. In DNA, the CDR3 is TGCAGCGTTTACTTGACAGGGAGTAAGACTGAAGCTTTCTTT.

The V and J genes are TRBV19 and TRBJ1-1; D is unclear. Germline values: CDR1 LNHDA, CDR2 SQIVND (reference sequence). This CDR3 has 14 residues. Trimming removed 5 bases from V and 1 base from J, with 11 bases in between. CDR3 residues: CASSEQTTNTEAFF. Written as DNA, the CDR3 is TGTGCCAGTAGTGAACAGACAACGAACACTGAAGCTTTCTTT.

The chain uses TRBV24-1 and TRBJ1-2; no clear D gene. The CDR3 contains 15 residues. Per germline, CDR1 KGHDR and CDR2 SFDVKD. V was trimmed by 4 bases and J by 3 bases, leaving 14 bases between them. The CDR3 sequence: CATSERGGVDYGYTF. The CDR3 nucleotides are TGTGCCACCAGTGAACGCGGAGGTGTGGACTATGGCTACACCTTC.

This clone was seen only a few times. The J gene is TRBJ1-3, the V gene TRBV2, with unresolved D. This CDR3 has 12 amino acids. CDR1 SNHLY and CDR2 FYNNEI come from the germline V gene. V gave up 4 bases and J gave up 6 bases, with 7 bases separating them. The CDR3 nucleotides read TGTGCCAGCAGTGGAAACCTAAACACCATATATTTT. Residues: CASSGNLNTIYF.

The V and J genes are TRBV5-1 and TRBJ2-2, with D unclear. The germline V and J ends were trimmed by 3 bases and 5 bases, with 14 bases remaining between them. CDR3 length: 15 amino acids. From germline, CDR1 is SGHRS and CDR2 YFSETQ. The CDR3 coding sequence is TGCGCCAGCAGCTACGACGGTGGGGTGACCGGGGAGCTGTTTTTT. This encodes CASSYDGGVTGELFF.

The chain uses TRBV14 and TRBJ1-1; maybe TRBD1 (6 bases). Germline CDR1 SGHDN, CDR2 FVKESK. V lost 1 base to trimming and J lost 1 base, with 13 bases between them. The CDR3 loop spans 16 amino acids. The CDR3 spells CASSQVGHNSNTEAFF. The CDR3 bases are TGTGCCAGCAGCCAAGTGGGACACAACTCGAACACTGAAGCTTTCTTT.

The chain employs TRBV19 and TRBJ1-2; no firm D call. CDR3 size: 11 residues. Between the trimmed V and J ends, which lost 4 bases and 3 bases, there was a span of 3 bases. Germline values: CDR1 LNHDA, CDR2 SQIVND (reference sequence). The CDR3: CASSKDYGYTF. The CDR3 DNA sequence: TGTGCCAGTAGTAAGGACTATGGCTACACCTTC. Based on the CDR3 plus reference TRBV19 and TRBJ1-2, the full variable domain is DGGITQSPKYLFRKEGQNVTLSCEQNLNHDAMYWYRQDPGQGLRLIYYSQIVNDFQKGDIAEGYSVSREKKESFPLTVTSAQKNPTAFYLCASSKDYGYTFGSGTRLTVV.

V gene TRBV20-1 combines with J gene TRBJ2-1, with D hard to call. CDR3 length equals 11 residues. V lost 0 bases, J lost 8 bases, and 5 bases lay in between. Germline V lookup: CDR1 DFQATT, CDR2 SNEGSKA (reference sequence). The CDR3 loop is CSARDMDEQFF. Here the CDR3 DNA reads TGCAGTGCTAGAGATATGGATGAGCAGTTCTTC.

The table lists this clone with a few counts. This chain links TRBV25-1 with TRBJ2-7; D gene uncertain. Germline-derived CDR1 and CDR2 are MGHDK and SYGVNS. The CDR3 has 12 residues. Trimming cost V 3 bases and J 6 bases, with 9 bases left between them. The DNA of the CDR3 is TGTGCCAGCAGTGAGGGTAGGGCCGAGCAGTACTTC. As protein: CASSEGRAEQYF.

The chain couples TRBV30 to TRBJ1-4, with a weak D call TRBD1 (6 bases). Germline lookup yields CDR1 GTSNPN and CDR2 SVGIG (reference sequence). The V end lost 4 bases, the J end lost 7 bases, and 16 bases lay between the germline ends. CDR3 size: 14 residues. CDR3 nucleotide sequence: TGTGCCTGGAATCTTCGGGGGGCGGGTGAAAAACTGTTTTTT. Protein sequence: CAWNLRGAGEKLFF.

The chain recombines TRBV6-1 with TRBJ1-4; D gene unclear. With 3 bases removed from V and 6 bases from J, the gap between germline ends came to 20 bases. This CDR3 is built from 17 residues. Germline V gene data show CDR1 as MNHNS and CDR2 as SASEGT. The DNA of the CDR3 is TGTGCCAGCAGTGACCGTAGGACTTCGCCGGGGTATGAAAAACTGTTTTTT. It yields the protein CASSDRRTSPGYEKLFF.